Listed below are T cell receptor beta chains from one sample, sequenced in a study of cytomegalovirus exposure and HLA in healthy donors. Produced via immunoSEQ multiplex PCR; TCRdb's table is partial and in-frame only. Here the sample spans 150,000 to 200,000 clones, roughly 80% being singletons. Sequenced sample: PBMCs. Every receptor here comes from a man aged 18 to 30 in good health and CMV-seronegative. Both conserved end residues are part of each CDR3. Fields, in order: CDR3 DNA, CDR3 protein, clone size, J gene, D gene, V gene. The D gene is left open where the match is weak. Part of the rows lack a size; the others show once, few, many or a class for expanded clones.

TGTGCCAGCAGCGTAGGGCCCTTGAACACTGAAGCTTTCTTT	CASSVGPLNTEAFF	once	TRBJ1-1	-	TRBV9
TGTGCCAGCAGGATACAGGCCTCTGGAAACACCATATATTTT	CASRIQASGNTIYF	-	TRBJ1-3	-	TRBV28
TGTGCCAGCCATACGGGCGGGGGGGGTCGCGTGGAGCAGTTCTTC	CASHTGGGGRVEQFF	once	TRBJ2-1	TRBD2	TRBV28
TGTGCCAGCAGCTTAGCGAGCAGGGGCGGCAATCAGCCCCAGCATTTT	CASSLASRGGNQPQHF	-	TRBJ1-5	-	TRBV7-8
TGTGCCAGCAGGATGGCAGGCGCCTACAATGAGCAGTTCTTC	CASRMAGAYNEQFF	-	TRBJ2-1	-	TRBV27
TGCGCCAGCACCCTCGAGTGGGCGGGGGCTTCGGGGGAACTGTTTTTT	CASTLEWAGASGELFF	-	TRBJ1-4	-	TRBV5-1
TGCGCCAGCAGCCAAGATCTACTATACTCCTACGAGCAGTACTTC	CASSQDLLYSYEQYF	-	TRBJ2-7	-	TRBV4-3
TGCGCCAGCAGCCAAGAGGGGACTAGTACCTACGAGCAGTACTTC	CASSQEGTSTYEQYF	-	TRBJ2-7	TRBD2	TRBV4-1
TGTGCCAGCAGCGGACAGGGGGAAGTTGGCTACACCTTC	CASSGQGEVGYTF	-	TRBJ1-2	TRBD1	TRBV28
TGTGCCAGCAGAGGAGGAACCTACGAGCAGTACTTC	CASRGGTYEQYF	once	TRBJ2-7	-	TRBV7-2
TGTGCCAGCAGCTCCTTGACAGGGGTGACTGAAGCTTTCTTT	CASSSLTGVTEAFF	-	TRBJ1-1	TRBD1	TRBV11-2
TGTGCCAGCAGCCACCCTCTGGACTTGGGGTACACTGAAGCTTTCTTT	CASSHPLDLGYTEAFF	-	TRBJ1-1	-	TRBV7-9
TGTGCCAGCTCACCGAGGGGGCTTTTGTATAACTATGGCTACACCTTC	CASSPRGLLYNYGYTF	once	TRBJ1-2	TRBD1	TRBV18
TGTGCCAGCAGCTCGGTGGGACTAGCGGGAGTTTTGGGCACCGGGGAGCTGTTTTTT	CASSSVGLAGVLGTGELFF	-	TRBJ2-2	TRBD2	TRBV11-2
TGTGCCAGCAGTGACGGTATGGGGGCCCGGAATTCACCCCTCCACTTT	CASSDGMGARNSPLHF	-	TRBJ1-6	-	TRBV2
TGTGCCAGCCTCGGGACTGATGGCTACACCTTC	CASLGTDGYTF	-	TRBJ1-2	-	TRBV25-1
TGTGCCATCAGTAGGGAGGGGTTTGGTGTGAATTCACCCCTCCACTTT	CAISREGFGVNSPLHF	-	TRBJ1-6	-	TRBV10-3